This T cell receptor (beta chain) was profiled in a study of blood T cells in healthy people across ages. General study points: Strongly correlated with naive T cell percentage was TCR beta diversity. Donors of long life had a larger count of naive CD4+ cells and greater diversity than aged donors. Changes seen in expanded clonotypes were possibly confounded by donor CMV status left unknown.

The length of the CDR3 is 16 residues. J lost 6 bases, V lost 6 bases, and 15 bases had no gene match. Germline-derived CDR1 and CDR2 are SEHNR and FQNEAQ (reference sequence). Next came a second PCR, run for about 6 to 11 cycles, which used a sample-barcoded 5' primer along with a J-beta primer mix. Every cDNA was tagged by a template-switch adaptor with 12 random nucleotides. TCRdb itself ran the 5' RACE reads through MiXCR, one entry per CDR3 protein. Seen here are roughly 1.9 million distinct CDR3 sequences, roughly two fifths observed once, and the top ten hold more than 20%. Concerning this clonotype itself: The target antigen is unknown.

The chain employs TRBV7-9 and TRBJ2-3; TRBD1 aligns across 7 bases. This receptor was taken from a human donor in good health. The sequenced sample consisted of blood. The CDR3 reads CASRSGTGQASDTQYF. The DNA of the CDR3 is TGTGCCAGCAGATCCGGAACTGGACAGGCCTCGGATACGCAGTATTTT.